This passage covers 14 T cell receptor beta chains from one sample sequenced in a study of post-analysis software for immune sequencing data (dated by TCRdb to the mid-2010s). Summary of the overall study and its limitations: A few TRBV segments, including TRBV5-6, TRBV5-1 and TRBV20-1, were significantly more frequent in patients than controls.

No antigen is known for these receptors. The library was generated by PCR. The run used an Illumina HiSeq 2500. Unique molecular identifiers were incorporated into TCR beta cDNA libraries to reduce PCR and sequencing biases. TCRdb ran its own pipeline on the public reads, namely fastp trimming at Q25 and MiXCR clone calling, and kept in-frame beta chains. Each CDR3 protein gets just one entry, which takes the most common genes and DNA from the rows behind it. The sample profile shows around 710,000 distinct CDR3 sequences; about 43% of them were found once. The ten largest clones represent around 4.7% of the sample. The specimen sequenced was blood. These TCRs come from a girl between 10 and 17 years old with multiple sclerosis.

The rearrangement links TRBV11-2 to TRBJ2-1; tentative D call: TRBD2 (6 bases). The CDR3 extends over 13 amino acids. The ends were cut back, 6 bases at V and 10 bases at J, with 16 bases in the middle. Germline V gene data show CDR1 as SGHAT and CDR2 as FQNNGV. The CDR3 is CASRSEGQGEQFF. The CDR3 DNA sequence: TGTGCCAGCAGGTCGGAGGGTCAGGGAGAGCAGTTCTTC.

This clonotype has only one observation. The chain recombines TRBV5-5 with TRBJ1-6; 8 bases map to TRBD1. V was pared by 6 bases and J by 8 bases, with 10 bases of the junction left unmatched. Germline CDR1 reads SGHKS; CDR2 reads YYEKEE (reference sequence). The CDR3 covers 15 residues. The CDR3 is CASIEGDRLDSPLHF. The CDR3 nucleotides read TGTGCCAGCATCGAAGGGGACAGGTTGGATTCACCCCTCCACTTT.

CDR3 residues: CASSLTAMGDEQYF. In nucleotides, the CDR3 is TGTGCCAGCTCCCTGACGGCGATGGGAGACGAGCAGTACTTC. This chain joins TRBV28 and TRBJ2-5, with D maybe TRBD2 (5 bases). The end of the DNA is better explained by TRBJ2-7, so the J call may be wrong. CDR1 is MDHEN, CDR2 SYDVKM, per germline. This CDR3 region has 14 residues.

The chain combines TRBV6-5 with TRBJ1-2; D call uncertain. The CDR3 runs 13 residues. The V gene lost 2 bases and the J gene lost 5 bases, with 9 bases spanning the gap. Germline V gives CDR1 MNHEY, CDR2 SVGAGI. The CDR3 nucleotides are TGTGCCAGCAGTTACCCCGGCGGGTATGGCTACACCTTC. Its translation is CASSYPGGYGYTF.

The rearrangement links TRBV2 to TRBJ2-5; 11 bases line up with TRBD2. The last part of the DNA fits TRBJ2-7 better; the J call may be wrong. From germline, CDR1 is SNHLY and CDR2 FYNNEI. The CDR3 is 13 amino acids. CDR3 protein: CAKGTSGSYEQYF. Here the CDR3 DNA reads TGTGCCAAAGGGACTAGCGGATCCTACGAGCAGTACTTC.

The chain links TRBV5-5 to TRBJ2-1, with D uncertain. V lost 1 base to trimming and J lost 0 bases, with 8 bases between them. Germline loops: CDR1 SGHKS, CDR2 YYEKEE (reference sequence). The CDR3 contains 15 residues. DNA for the CDR3: TGTGCCAGCAGCTTGAAAGTTCTCTCCTACAATGAGCAGTTCTTC. The encoded protein is CASSLKVLSYNEQFF.

The V gene is TRBV20-1, the J gene TRBJ2-7; D is uncertain. Per the germline V gene, CDR1 is DFQATT and CDR2 is SNEGSKA (reference sequence). The V gene lost 6 bases and the J gene lost 0 bases, with 9 bases spanning the gap. There are 12 residues in the CDR3. The CDR3, as DNA: TGCAGTGCCAAGCTCCGCTCCTACGAGCAGTACTTC. Protein sequence: CSAKLRSYEQYF.

At least ten counts were recorded for this clonotype. The genes are TRBV10-3 and TRBJ1-4, with a tentative D call TRBD1 (6 bases). The V gene lost 7 bases and the J gene lost 10 bases, with 16 bases spanning the gap. The length of the CDR3 is 13 residues. Germline V gives CDR1 ENHRY, CDR2 SYGVKD. In nucleotides, the CDR3 is TGTGCCATCACGGACAGTCGTGATGGAAAACTGTTTTTT. It yields the protein CAITDSRDGKLFF.

V and J are TRBV6-2 or TRBV6-3 and TRBJ2-7; 7 positions agree with TRBD2. The germline CDR1 and CDR2 sequences are MNHEY and SVGEGT. With 5 bases clipped from V and 2 bases from J, the junction kept 9 bases outside the gene matches. This CDR3 is 15 amino acids long. The CDR3 loop is CASSPLAGEAYEQYF. CDR3 DNA: TGTGCCAGCAGTCCCCTGGCGGGAGAGGCCTACGAGCAGTACTTC.

The chain carries TRBV29-1 and TRBJ2-1, with TRBD1 identical over 7 bases. The CDR3 spans 14 residues. V gave up 3 bases and J gave up 3 bases; unmatched junction bases: 5. Germline V gene lookup returns CDR1 SQVTM and CDR2 ANQGSEA. The CDR3 nucleotides are TGCAGCGTTGATGGTGACAGGGACTACAATGAGCAGTTCTTC. The encoded protein is CSVDGDRDYNEQFF.

V usage is TRBV28 and J usage is TRBJ2-1; maybe TRBD2 (5 bases). Germline loops: CDR1 MDHEN, CDR2 SYDVKM. This CDR3 is 16 amino acids long. The V end lost 2 bases, the J end lost 12 bases, and 23 bases lay between the germline ends. The CDR3 loop reads CASSLTYGGRFQWQFF. In nucleotides, the CDR3 is TGTGCCAGCAGTTTAACTTACGGAGGCCGGTTCCAATGGCAGTTCTTC.

This clonotype showed up just a few times. The gene calls are TRBV7-3 and TRBJ2-7; 11 bases align to TRBD2. CDR1 and CDR2 from the germline V gene are SGHTA and FQGTGA. This CDR3 comprises 15 residues. The V segment lost 5 bases and the J segment 5 bases; nucleotides outside the gene matches: 8. The CDR3 spells CASSPLAGGLDEQYF. In DNA, the CDR3 is TGTGCCAGCAGCCCCCTAGCGGGAGGTCTCGACGAGCAGTACTTC.

This clonotype was seen a handful of times. The chain combines TRBV9 with TRBJ2-3; D call uncertain. This CDR3 region has 14 residues. V was cut by 3 bases and J by 1 base, with 9 bases left in between. Germline V gene data show CDR1 as SGDLS and CDR2 as YYNGEE. This CDR3 is CASSAALGTDTQYF. CDR3 bases: TGTGCCAGCAGCGCTGCTCTTGGCACAGATACGCAGTATTTT.

This clonotype has a handful of counts. The chain couples TRBV20-1 to TRBJ2-3; no clear D gene. The germline V gene has CDR1 DFQATT and CDR2 SNEGSKA (reference sequence). Trimming took 3 bases from V and 0 from J, leaving 7 bases between them. This CDR3 contains 13 residues. CDR3 sequence reads: CSARSLSTDTQYF. CDR3 nucleotide sequence: TGCAGTGCTAGGTCCCTGAGCACAGATACGCAGTATTTT.